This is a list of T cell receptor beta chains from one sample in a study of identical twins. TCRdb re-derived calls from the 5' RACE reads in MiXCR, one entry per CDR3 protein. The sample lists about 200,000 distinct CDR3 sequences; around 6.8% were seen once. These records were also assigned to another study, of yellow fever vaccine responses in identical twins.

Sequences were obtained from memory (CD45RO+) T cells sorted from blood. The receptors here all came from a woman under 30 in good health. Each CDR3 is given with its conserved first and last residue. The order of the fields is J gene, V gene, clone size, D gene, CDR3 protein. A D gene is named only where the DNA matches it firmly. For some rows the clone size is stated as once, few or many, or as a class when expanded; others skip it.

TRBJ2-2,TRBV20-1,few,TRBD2,CSARTSGGAPDTGELFF
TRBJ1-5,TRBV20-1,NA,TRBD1,CSAPRDGRGGNQPQHF
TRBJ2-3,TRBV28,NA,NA,CASSPLSSWTIPTTDTQYF
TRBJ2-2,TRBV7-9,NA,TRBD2,CASNSTLAVNTGELFF
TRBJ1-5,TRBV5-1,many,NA,CASSPDGYNQPQHF
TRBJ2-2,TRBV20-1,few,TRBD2,CSAGLAGGGELFF
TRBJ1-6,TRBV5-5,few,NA,CASSLTGLLGNSPLHF
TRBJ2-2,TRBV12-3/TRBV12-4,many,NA,CASSFGRGNTGELFF
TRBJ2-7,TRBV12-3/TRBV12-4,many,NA,CASSSRDPSSYEQYF
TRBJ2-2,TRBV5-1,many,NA,CASSLARGGVDTGELFF
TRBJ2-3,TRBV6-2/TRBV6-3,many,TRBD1,CASSFDRETDTQYF
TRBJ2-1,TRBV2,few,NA,CASSGRVRDEQFF
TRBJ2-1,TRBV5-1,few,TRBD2,CASSLGAGRYNEQFF
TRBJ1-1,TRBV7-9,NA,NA,CASSLVETTEAFF
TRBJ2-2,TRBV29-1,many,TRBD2,CSVGGGVNTGELFF
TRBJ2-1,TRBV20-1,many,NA,CSARRGGALGEQFF
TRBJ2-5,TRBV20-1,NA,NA,CSARTQGETQYF
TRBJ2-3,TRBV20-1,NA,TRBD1,CRGDRGPSTDTQYF
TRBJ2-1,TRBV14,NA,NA,CASSRGALSEQFF
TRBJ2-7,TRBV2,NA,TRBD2,CASRMASGKGEQYF
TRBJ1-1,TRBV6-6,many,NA,CASSLGQSTEAFF
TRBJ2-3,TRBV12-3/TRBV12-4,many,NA,CASSLQGSGPTDTQYF
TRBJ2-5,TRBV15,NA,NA,CATSRDREPNAKETQYF
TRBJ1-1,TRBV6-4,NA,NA,CASSPVSTGLFLWGTEAFF
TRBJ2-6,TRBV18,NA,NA,CASSPPTVSGANVLTF
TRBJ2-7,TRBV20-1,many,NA,CSARLNAYEQYF
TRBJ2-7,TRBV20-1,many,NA,CSARDLRDSYEQYF
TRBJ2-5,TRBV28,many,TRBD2,CASSSTSGRWETQYF
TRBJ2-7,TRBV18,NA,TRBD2,CASSPLSGGGDSYEQYF
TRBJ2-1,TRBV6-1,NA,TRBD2,CATSNPGLAANEQFF
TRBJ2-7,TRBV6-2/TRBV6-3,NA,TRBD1,CASSSPGQGAHEQYF
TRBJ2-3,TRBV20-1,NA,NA,CSASVFRGRTDTQYF
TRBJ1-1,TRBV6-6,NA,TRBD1,CASSYAGGEAFF
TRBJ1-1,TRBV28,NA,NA,CASSLNRERAFF
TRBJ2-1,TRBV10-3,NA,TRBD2,CAISLSGAFSYNEQFF
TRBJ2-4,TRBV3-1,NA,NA,CASSLRGASAKNIQYF
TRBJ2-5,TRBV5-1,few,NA,CASSFQGLNQETQYF
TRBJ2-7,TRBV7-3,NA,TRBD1,CASSSSGQGAGEQYF
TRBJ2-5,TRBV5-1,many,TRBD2,CASSSGLAGQETQYF
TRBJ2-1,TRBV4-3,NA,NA,CASSQDLAGARVNEQFF
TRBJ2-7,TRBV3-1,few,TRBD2,CASSQGTAGPIYF
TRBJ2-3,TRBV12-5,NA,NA,CASAQNTDTQYF
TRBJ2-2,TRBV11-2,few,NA,CASTRSGSDGRTGELFF
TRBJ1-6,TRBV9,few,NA,CASSVSRAEISPLHF
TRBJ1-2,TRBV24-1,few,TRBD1,CATAFRDRVAYGYTF
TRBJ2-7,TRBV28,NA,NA,CASSLPKRGSPYEQYF
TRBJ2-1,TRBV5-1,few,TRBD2,CASSTSGSGYNEQFF
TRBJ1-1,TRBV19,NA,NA,CASSITGSHTEAFF
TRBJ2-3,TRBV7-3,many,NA,CASIPSGFPPKDTQYF
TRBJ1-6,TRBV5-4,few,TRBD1,CASSSSGTAGSPLHF
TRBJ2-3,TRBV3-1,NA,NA,CATSQEGPWGISDTQYF
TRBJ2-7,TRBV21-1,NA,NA,CASSKAVSSEQYF
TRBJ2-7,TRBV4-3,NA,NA,CASSQGGGSAQGLYEQYF
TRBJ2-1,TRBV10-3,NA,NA,CAISGPRANEQFF